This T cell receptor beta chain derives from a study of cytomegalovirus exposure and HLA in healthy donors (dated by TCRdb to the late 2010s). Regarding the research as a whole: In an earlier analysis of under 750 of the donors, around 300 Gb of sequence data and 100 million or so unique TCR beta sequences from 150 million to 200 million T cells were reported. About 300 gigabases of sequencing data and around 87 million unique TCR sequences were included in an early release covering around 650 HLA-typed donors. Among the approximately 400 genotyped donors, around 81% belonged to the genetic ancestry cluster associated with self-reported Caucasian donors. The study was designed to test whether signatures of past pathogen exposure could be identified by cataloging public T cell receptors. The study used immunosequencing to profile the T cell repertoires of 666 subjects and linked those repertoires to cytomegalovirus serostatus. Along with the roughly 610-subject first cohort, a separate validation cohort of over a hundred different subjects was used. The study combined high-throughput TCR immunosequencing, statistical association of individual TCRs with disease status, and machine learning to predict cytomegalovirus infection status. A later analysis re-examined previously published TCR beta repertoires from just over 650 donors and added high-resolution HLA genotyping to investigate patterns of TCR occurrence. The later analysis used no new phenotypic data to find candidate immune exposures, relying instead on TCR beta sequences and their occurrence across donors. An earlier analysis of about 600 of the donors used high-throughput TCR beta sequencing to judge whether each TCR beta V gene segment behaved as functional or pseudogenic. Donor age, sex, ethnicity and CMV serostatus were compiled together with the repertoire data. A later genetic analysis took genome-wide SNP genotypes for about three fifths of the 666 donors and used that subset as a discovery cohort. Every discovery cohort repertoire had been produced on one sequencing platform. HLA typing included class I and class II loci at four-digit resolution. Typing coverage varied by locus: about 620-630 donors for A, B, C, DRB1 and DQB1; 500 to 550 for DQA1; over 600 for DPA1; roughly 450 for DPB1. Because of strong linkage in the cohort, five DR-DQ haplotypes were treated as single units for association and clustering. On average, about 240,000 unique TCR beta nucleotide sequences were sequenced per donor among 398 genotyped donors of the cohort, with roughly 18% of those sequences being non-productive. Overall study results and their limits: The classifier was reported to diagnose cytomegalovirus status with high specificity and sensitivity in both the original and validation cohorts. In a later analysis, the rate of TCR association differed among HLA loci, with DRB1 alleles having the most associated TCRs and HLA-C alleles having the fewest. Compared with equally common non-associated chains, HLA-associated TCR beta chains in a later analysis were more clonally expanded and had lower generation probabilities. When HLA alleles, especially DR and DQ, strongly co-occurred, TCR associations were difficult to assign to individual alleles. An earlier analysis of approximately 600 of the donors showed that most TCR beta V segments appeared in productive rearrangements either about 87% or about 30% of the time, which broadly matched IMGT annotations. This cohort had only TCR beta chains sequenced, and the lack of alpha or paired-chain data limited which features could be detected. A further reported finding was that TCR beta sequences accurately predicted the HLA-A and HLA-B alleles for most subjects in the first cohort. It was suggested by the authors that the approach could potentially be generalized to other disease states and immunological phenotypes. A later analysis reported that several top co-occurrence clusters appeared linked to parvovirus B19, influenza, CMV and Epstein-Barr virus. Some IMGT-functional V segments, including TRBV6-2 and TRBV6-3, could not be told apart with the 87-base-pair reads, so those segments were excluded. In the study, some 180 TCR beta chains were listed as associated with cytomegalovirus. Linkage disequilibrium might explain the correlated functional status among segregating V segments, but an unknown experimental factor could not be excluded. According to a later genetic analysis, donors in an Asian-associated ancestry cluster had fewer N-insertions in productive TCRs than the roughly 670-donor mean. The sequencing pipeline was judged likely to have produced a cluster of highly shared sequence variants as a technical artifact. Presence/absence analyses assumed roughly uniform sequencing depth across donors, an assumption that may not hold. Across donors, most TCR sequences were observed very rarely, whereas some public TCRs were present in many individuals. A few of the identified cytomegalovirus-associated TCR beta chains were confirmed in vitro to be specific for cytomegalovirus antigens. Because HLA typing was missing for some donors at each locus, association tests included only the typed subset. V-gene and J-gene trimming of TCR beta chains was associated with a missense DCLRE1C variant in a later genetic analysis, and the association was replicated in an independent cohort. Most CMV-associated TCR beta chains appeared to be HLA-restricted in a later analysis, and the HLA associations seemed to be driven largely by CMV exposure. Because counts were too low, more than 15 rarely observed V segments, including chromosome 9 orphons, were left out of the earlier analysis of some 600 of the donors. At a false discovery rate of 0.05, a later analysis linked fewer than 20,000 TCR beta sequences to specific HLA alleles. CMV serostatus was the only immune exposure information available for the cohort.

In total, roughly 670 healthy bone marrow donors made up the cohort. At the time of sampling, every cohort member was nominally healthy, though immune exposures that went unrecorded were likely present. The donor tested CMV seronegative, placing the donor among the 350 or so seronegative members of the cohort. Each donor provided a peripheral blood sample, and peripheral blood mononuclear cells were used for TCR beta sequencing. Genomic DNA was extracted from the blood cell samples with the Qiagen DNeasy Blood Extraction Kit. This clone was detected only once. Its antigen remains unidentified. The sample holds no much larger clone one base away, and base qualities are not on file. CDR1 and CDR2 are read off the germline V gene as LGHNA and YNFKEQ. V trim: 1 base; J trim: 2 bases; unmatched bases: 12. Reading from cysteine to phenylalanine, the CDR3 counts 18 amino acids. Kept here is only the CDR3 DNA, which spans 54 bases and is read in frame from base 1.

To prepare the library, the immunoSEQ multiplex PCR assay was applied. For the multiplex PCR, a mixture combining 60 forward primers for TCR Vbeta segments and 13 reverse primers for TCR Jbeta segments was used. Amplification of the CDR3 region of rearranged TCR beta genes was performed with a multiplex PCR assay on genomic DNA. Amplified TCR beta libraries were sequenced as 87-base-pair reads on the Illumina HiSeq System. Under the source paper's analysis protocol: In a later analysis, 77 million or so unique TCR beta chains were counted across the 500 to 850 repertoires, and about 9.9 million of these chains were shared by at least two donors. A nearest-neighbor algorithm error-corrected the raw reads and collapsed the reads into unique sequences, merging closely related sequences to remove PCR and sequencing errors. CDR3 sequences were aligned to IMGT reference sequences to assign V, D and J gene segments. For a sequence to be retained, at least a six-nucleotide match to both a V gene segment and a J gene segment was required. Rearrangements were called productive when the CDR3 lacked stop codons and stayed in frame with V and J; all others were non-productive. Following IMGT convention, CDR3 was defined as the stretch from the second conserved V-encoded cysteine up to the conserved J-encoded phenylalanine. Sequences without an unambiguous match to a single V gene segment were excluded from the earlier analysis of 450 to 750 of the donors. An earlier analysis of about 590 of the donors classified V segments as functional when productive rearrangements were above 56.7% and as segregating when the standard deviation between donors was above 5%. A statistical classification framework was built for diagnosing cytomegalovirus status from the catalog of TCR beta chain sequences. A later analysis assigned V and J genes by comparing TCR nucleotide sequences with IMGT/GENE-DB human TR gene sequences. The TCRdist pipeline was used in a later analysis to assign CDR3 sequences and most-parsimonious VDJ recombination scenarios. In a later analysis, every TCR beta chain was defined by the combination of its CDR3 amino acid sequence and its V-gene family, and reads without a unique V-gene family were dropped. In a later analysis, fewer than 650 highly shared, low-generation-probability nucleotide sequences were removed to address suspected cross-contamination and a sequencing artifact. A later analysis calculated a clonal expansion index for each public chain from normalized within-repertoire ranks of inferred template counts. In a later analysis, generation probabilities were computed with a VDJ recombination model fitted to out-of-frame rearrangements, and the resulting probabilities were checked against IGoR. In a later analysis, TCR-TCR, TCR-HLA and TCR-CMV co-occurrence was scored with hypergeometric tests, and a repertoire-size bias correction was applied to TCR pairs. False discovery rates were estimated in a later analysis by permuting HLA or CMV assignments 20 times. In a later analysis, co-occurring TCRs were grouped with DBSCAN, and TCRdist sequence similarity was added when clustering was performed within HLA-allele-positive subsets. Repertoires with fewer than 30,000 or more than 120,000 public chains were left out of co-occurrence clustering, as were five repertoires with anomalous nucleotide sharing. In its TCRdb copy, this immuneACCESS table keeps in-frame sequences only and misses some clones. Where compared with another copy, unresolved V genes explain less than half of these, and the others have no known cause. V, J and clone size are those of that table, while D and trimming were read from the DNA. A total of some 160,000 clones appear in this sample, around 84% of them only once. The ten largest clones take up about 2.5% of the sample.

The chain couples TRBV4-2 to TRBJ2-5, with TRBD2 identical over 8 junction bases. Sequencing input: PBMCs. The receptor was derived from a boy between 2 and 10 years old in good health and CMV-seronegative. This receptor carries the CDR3 CASSQGGLAGNNQETQYF. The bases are TGTGCCAGCAGCCAAGGCGGCCTAGCGGGCAACAATCAAGAGACCCAGTACTTC.